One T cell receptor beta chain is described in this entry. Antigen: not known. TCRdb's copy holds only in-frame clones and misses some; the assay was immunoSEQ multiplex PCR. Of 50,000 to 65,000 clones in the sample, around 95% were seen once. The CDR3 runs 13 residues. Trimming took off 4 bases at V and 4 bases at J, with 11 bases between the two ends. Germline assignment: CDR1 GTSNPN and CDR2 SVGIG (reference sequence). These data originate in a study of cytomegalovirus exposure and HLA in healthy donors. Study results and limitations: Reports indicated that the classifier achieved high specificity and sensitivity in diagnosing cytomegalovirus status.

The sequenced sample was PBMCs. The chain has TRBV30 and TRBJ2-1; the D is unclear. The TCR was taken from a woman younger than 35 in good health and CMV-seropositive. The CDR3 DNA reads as TGTGCCTGGACGAGGAACACATACAATGAGCAGTTCTTC. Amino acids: CAWTRNTYNEQFF.